These 27 T cell receptor beta chains were sequenced from one sample in a study of cytomegalovirus exposure and HLA in healthy donors. In the PCR, 60 Vbeta and 13 Jbeta primers were used. Measured with immunoSEQ multiplex PCR; TCRdb has only the in-frame clones, and not every one. The sample holds 170,000 or so clones, less than 85% seen once. Sample: PBMCs. The receptors shown here come from a young man in good health and CMV-seronegative.

The V and J genes are TRBV28 and TRBJ2-7; maybe TRBD1 (6 bases). Between the trimmed V and J ends, which lost 5 bases and 4 bases, there was a span of 15 bases. CDR1 is MDHEN, CDR2 SYDVKM, per germline. There are 14 residues in the CDR3. The CDR3 DNA sequence: TGTGCCAGCAGTCAACAGGGTTTTCGGTACGAGCAGTACTTC. Its protein product is CASSQQGFRYEQYF.

J is TRBJ2-7 and V is TRBV7-9; maybe TRBD2 (5 bases). The CDR3 has 14 residues. Trimming removed 6 bases from V and 3 bases from J, with 15 bases in between. CDR1 and CDR2 from the germline V gene are SEHNR and FQNEAQ (reference sequence). In nucleotides, the CDR3 is TGTGCCAGCAGTGACGGGAATTCCTACTACGAGCAGTACTTC. Its translation is CASSDGNSYYEQYF. Full variable domain (remainder filled in from reference TRBV7-9 and TRBJ2-7): DTGVSQNPRHKITKRGQNVTFRCDPISEHNRLYWYRQTLGQGPEFLTYFQNEAQLEKSRLLSDRFSAERPKGSFSTLEIQRTEQGDSAMYLCASSDGNSYYEQYFGPGTRLTVT.

The rearrangement uses TRBV10-3 and TRBJ1-4, with D tentatively TRBD1 (5 bases). This CDR3 region has 16 residues. CDR1 is ENHRY and CDR2 is SYGVKD in the germline V gene. Trimming took 5 bases from V and 7 from J, leaving 20 bases between them. CDR3 nucleotides: TGTGCCATCAGTCAGGGCCCGGCCACTGGAAGTGAAAAACTGTTTTTT. It translates to CAISQGPATGSEKLFF.

This chain uses TRBV27 with TRBJ1-1; 8 positions match TRBD1. In germline, CDR1 is MNHEY, CDR2 SMNVEV (reference sequence). There are 16 residues in the CDR3. J lost 1 base, V lost 5 bases, and 9 bases had no gene match. The CDR3 DNA is TGTGCCAGCAGTCACCTCCCAGGGACAGGGAACACTGAAGCTTTCTTT. It encodes CASSHLPGTGNTEAFF.

The V gene is TRBV20-1, the J gene TRBJ2-5; D is uncertain. Germline V lookup: CDR1 DFQATT, CDR2 SNEGSKA (reference sequence). The germline V and J ends were trimmed by 2 bases and 5 bases, with 6 bases remaining between them. This CDR3 region has 11 residues. CDR3 sequence: CSARSRETQYF. CDR3 DNA: TGCAGTGCTAGATCTAGGGAGACCCAGTACTTC.

V usage is TRBV4-1 and J usage is TRBJ2-3; a possible D gene is TRBD2 (7 bases). CDR1 is MGHRA, CDR2 YSYEKL, per germline. Trimming took off 3 bases at V and 4 bases at J, with 23 bases between the two ends. The CDR3 runs 18 residues. This CDR3 reads CASSHSPGGGGAADTQYF. CDR3 bases: TGCGCCAGCAGCCACAGCCCAGGTGGTGGGGGGGCCGCAGATACGCAGTATTTT.

Worth noting for this clone: Other DNA sequences in this sample translate to the same CDR3. The chain's CDR3 is CASSLVQGNYGYTF. The CDR3 nucleotides are TGTGCCAGCAGCTTAGTGCAGGGAAACTATGGCTACACCTTC. V is TRBV5-6 and J is TRBJ1-2; D may be TRBD1 (5 bases). Germline CDR1 SGHDT, CDR2 YYEEEE. The CDR3 length is 14 residues. Between the trimmed V and J ends, which lost 2 bases and 2 bases, there was a span of 10 bases. The full variable domain, its missing parts supplied by reference TRBV5-6 and TRBJ1-2, is DAGVTQSPTHLIKTRGQQVTLRCSPKSGHDTVSWYQQALGQGPQFIFQYYEEEERQRGNFPDRFSGHQFPNYSSELNVNALLLGDSALYLCASSLVQGNYGYTFGSGTRLTVV.

There are a few counts of this clone. The chain uses TRBV29-1 and TRBJ2-7; D is unresolved. The CDR3 runs 12 residues. The germline V gene has CDR1 SQVTM and CDR2 ANQGSEA. Trimming stripped 2 bases from V and 3 bases from J, with 8 bases between. CDR3 sequence: CSVELNGYEQYF. Written as DNA, the CDR3 is TGCAGCGTTGAACTTAACGGCTACGAGCAGTACTTC.

The chain recombines TRBV6-6 with TRBJ2-5; TRBD1 aligns across 8 bases. The J segment lost 2 bases and the V segment lost 5 bases, leaving 7 bases of the junction unmatched. CDR1 is MNHNY and CDR2 is SVGAGI in the germline V gene (reference sequence). The CDR3 consists of 15 residues. CDR3 in DNA: TGTGCCAGCAGTCACCGGGACAGGACTCAAGAGACCCAGTACTTC. Its translation is CASSHRDRTQETQYF.

Notes on this clone: In the same sample, other DNA sequences code for this CDR3. The V and J genes are TRBV2 and TRBJ1-6, with 9 bases aligning to TRBD1. Losses at the gene ends were 3 bases for V and 0 bases for J; bases not matched to a gene: 9. Germline V CDR1 and CDR2: SNHLY, FYNNEI. The CDR3 spans 19 residues. This CDR3 is CASSDIDRGASSYNSPLHF. DNA of the CDR3: TGTGCCAGCAGTGATATTGACAGGGGGGCGAGCTCCTATAATTCACCCCTCCACTTT.

The chain recombines TRBV6-5 with TRBJ1-6, with D maybe TRBD1 (5 bases). The CDR3 is 14 residues long. Germline V gene sequence: CDR1 MNHEY, CDR2 SVGAGI. Trimming took 2 bases from V and 8 from J, leaving 10 bases between them. This CDR3 is CASSYDLGDSPLHF. In DNA, the CDR3 is TGTGCCAGCAGTTACGATTTAGGGGATTCACCCCTCCACTTT.

The chain joins TRBV19 to TRBJ1-5, with TRBD1 matching 7 bases. The CDR3 is 13 residues long. The J segment lost 3 bases and the V segment lost 7 bases, leaving 3 bases of the junction unmatched. The germline V gene encodes CDR1 LNHDA and CDR2 SQIVND (reference sequence). The CDR3 DNA reads as TGTGCCAGTACCGACAGGGACAATCAGCCCCAGCATTTT. As protein: CASTDRDNQPQHF.

The sample holds a few counts of this clone. The chain combines TRBV21-1 with TRBJ2-6; the table's D call of TRBD1 was not tested on the DNA. TRBV21-1 is a pseudogene. The CDR3 loop spans 19 amino acids. This CDR3 reads CASSKGETGLYSGANVLTF. The CDR3 DNA follows: TGTGCCAGCAGCAAAGGGGAGACAGGGCTATACTCTGGGGCCAACGTCCTGACTTTC.

The chain carries TRBV6-5 and TRBJ2-7, with 7 bases matching TRBD1. J was trimmed by 7 bases and V by 2 bases; bases with no gene match: 5. This CDR3 spans 13 amino acids. Germline V gene lookup returns CDR1 MNHEY and CDR2 SVGAGI. The CDR3 DNA reads as TGTGCCAGCAGTTACAACAGGGGAGCTGAGCAGTACTTC. Translated, it gives CASSYNRGAEQYF.

The rearrangement links TRBV28 to TRBJ1-5, with D uncertain. The V gene's germline CDR1 is MDHEN and CDR2 SYDVKM. V lost 5 bases and J 1 base, leaving 15 bases between the germline ends. The CDR3 runs to 16 residues. CDR3 bases: TGTGCCAGCAGTCCAAAAGGTTTGCGGAGCAATCAGCCCCAGCATTTT. As protein: CASSPKGLRSNQPQHF. Full variable domain (rest looked up from reference TRBV28 and TRBJ1-5): DVKVTQSSRYLVKRTGEKVFLECVQDMDHENMFWYRQDPGLGLRLIYFSYDVKMKEKGDIPEGYSVSREKKERFSLILESASTNQTSMYLCASSPKGLRSNQPQHFGDGTRLSIL.

V usage is TRBV9 and J usage is TRBJ1-4, with D unclear. V shed 3 bases and J shed 7 bases, with 16 bases lying between them. Looked up from germline, CDR1 is SGDLS and CDR2 is YYNGEE. The CDR3 has 15 residues. The CDR3 DNA reads as TGTGCCAGCAGCGGTCCGGACGTACGGGGTGAAAAACTGTTTTTT. It specifies CASSGPDVRGEKLFF.

The V call is TRBV4-3, the J call TRBJ2-7; weak D call: TRBD1 (5 bases). Germline-derived CDR1 and CDR2 are LGHNA and YSLEER. CDR3 length: 14 residues. V was cut by 0 bases and J by 0 bases, with 6 bases left in between. The CDR3 coding sequence is TGCGCCAGCAGCCAAGACAGGGACTCCTACGAGCAGTACTTC. Translated: CASSQDRDSYEQYF.

The genes are TRBV5-4 and TRBJ1-1; perhaps TRBD1 as D (5 bases). Trimming pared 4 bases from V and 3 bases from J, leaving 25 bases between. Germline V gene sequence: CDR1 SGHNT, CDR2 YYREEE (reference sequence). The CDR3 totals 18 residues. CDR3 in amino acids: CASSPLRWGASTDTEAFF. The CDR3 DNA reads TGTGCCAGCAGCCCCCTGAGGTGGGGCGCCAGTACGGACACTGAAGCTTTCTTT.

This clone was observed once. This sequence joins TRBV7-2 and TRBJ1-6; D is ambiguous. The length of the CDR3 is 14 residues. Germline CDR1 and CDR2: SGHTA and FQGNSA. The V end lost 5 bases, the J end lost 10 bases, and 15 bases lay between the germline ends. CDR3 DNA sequence: TGTGCCAGCAGCACCCGGGAACTACGATCACCCCTCCACTTT. Encoded protein: CASSTRELRSPLHF.

This chain connects TRBV11-2 to TRBJ2-3; a weak D match, TRBD2 (5 bases). The CDR3 covers 13 residues. Germline V gene data show CDR1 as SGHAT and CDR2 as FQNNGV. V dropped 1 base and J dropped 7 bases, with 9 bases sitting between them. The CDR3 region has the DNA TGTGCCAGCAGCTTAGGATTCGGGAATACGCAGTATTTT. Translated: CASSLGFGNTQYF.

This sequence joins TRBV2 and TRBJ2-7; TRBD1 matches at 8 bases. The CDR3 sequence is 14 residues long. V shed 3 bases and J 7 bases; nucleotides not matched to a gene: 8. The germline CDR1 and CDR2 sequences are SNHLY and FYNNEI. CDR3 in DNA: TGTGCCAGCAGTGATGAGAGGACAGGGCAGGAGCAGTACTTC. Its translation: CASSDERTGQEQYF.

The V call is TRBV27, the J call TRBJ2-1, with D tentatively TRBD2 (6 bases). The CDR3 contains 15 residues. With 1 base removed from V and 7 bases from J, the gap between germline ends came to 14 bases. Germline assignment: CDR1 MNHEY and CDR2 SMNVEV (reference sequence). The CDR3, as DNA: TGTGCCAGCAGTTTATTAACGGGGGTACAGAATGAGCAGTTCTTC. Its translation: CASSLLTGVQNEQFF.

The chain carries TRBV7-2 and TRBJ2-3; 8 bases are a match to TRBD1. J lost 6 bases, V lost 5 bases, and 7 bases had no gene match. CDR3 size: 14 residues. From germline, CDR1 is SGHTA and CDR2 FQGNSA. DNA for the CDR3: TGTGCCAGCAGCCCGCGTAACAGGGGGGATACGCAGTATTTT. Translated, it gives CASSPRNRGDTQYF.

The chain recombines TRBV4-1 with TRBJ2-3; D unresolved. Germline V gives CDR1 MGHRA, CDR2 YSYEKL. The CDR3 totals 13 residues. Trimming left V 1 base short and J 4 bases short, with 6 bases between. The CDR3 DNA follows: TGCGCCAGCAGCCAAGGGAGCCCAGATACGCAGTATTTT. Translated: CASSQGSPDTQYF.

This clone showed up just once. The chain carries TRBV9 and TRBJ1-2; tentatively, D is TRBD1 (6 bases). The CDR3 consists of 14 residues. The V end was cut by 3 bases, the J end by 6 bases, with 15 bases between. CDR1 and CDR2 from the germline V gene are SGDLS and YYNGEE. DNA of the CDR3: TGTGCCAGCAGCGCCACGACAGGAGCCGATGGCTACACCTTC. Its protein product is CASSATTGADGYTF.

The rearrangement joins TRBV7-2 to TRBJ2-4, with D perhaps matching TRBD2 (6 bases). The V and J ends lost 1 base and 3 bases respectively, with 16 bases between them. Germline V gene data show CDR1 as SGHTA and CDR2 as FQGNSA. The CDR3 spans 17 residues. In nucleotides, the CDR3 is TGTGCCAGCAGCTTAGTTGGGGGAGGAGGAGACAAAAACATTCAGTACTTC. Protein sequence: CASSLVGGGGDKNIQYF.

This clone has a handful of counts. Given a far larger clone just one base away, this is likely a sequencing read error. Other nucleotide sequences from this sample produce the same CDR3. This chain uses TRBV5-6 with TRBJ2-3; 10 bases map to TRBD2. V was pared by 4 bases and J by 3 bases, with 5 bases of the junction left unmatched. CDR1 SGHDT and CDR2 YYEEEE come from the germline V gene. The CDR3 has 15 amino acids. This chain's CDR3 is CASSQVGLATDTQYF. CDR3 in DNA: TGTGCCAGCAGCCAAGTGGGACTAGCGACAGATACGCAGTATTTT.